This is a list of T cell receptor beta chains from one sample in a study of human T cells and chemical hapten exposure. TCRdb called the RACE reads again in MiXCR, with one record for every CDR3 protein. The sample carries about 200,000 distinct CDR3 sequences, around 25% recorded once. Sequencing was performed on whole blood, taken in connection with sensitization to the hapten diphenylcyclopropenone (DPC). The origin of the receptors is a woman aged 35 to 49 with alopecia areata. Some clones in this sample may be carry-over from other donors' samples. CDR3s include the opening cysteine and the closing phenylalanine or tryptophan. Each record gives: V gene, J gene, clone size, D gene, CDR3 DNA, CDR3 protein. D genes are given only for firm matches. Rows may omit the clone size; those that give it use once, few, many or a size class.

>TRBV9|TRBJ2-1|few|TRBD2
TGTGCCAGCAGCGTCATGGGAGGGTCCTACAATGAGCAGTTCTTC
CASSVMGGSYNEQFF
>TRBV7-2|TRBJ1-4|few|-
TGTGCCGGGGCGGGGGCAGGGGAAAAACTGTTTTTT
CAGAGAGEKLFF
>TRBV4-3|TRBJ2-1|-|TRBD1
TGCGCCAGCAGCCGAGGACAGGGGCTGGCCTACAATGAGCAGTTCTTC
CASSRGQGLAYNEQFF
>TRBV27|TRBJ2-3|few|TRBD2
TGTGCCAGCAGCTCCGGGACTAGCGGCCCACCGAGGTATTTT
CASSSGTSGPPRYF
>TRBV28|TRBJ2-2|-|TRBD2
TGTGCCAGCAGTACCCAGACTAGCGGGAGGTCTCTTGGCGGGGAGCTGTTTTTT
CASSTQTSGRSLGGELFF
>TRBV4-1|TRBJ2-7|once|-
TGCGCCAGCAGCCAAGCTCCTCCCTACGAGCAGTACTTC
CASSQAPPYEQYF
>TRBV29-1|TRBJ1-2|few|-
TGCAGCGTTGCCGACTATGGCTACACCTTC
CSVADYGYTF
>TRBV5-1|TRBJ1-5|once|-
TGCGCCAGCAGCTCGGACTTGCATCAGCCCCAGCATTTT
CASSSDLHQPQHF
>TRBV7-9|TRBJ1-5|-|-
TGTGCCAGTGGGGGGGGGGCCAACCCCAATCAGCCCCAGCATTTT
CASGGGANPNQPQHF
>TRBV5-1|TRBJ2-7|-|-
TGCGCCAGCAGCTTTCGGGGGCAGGACGAGCAGTACTTC
CASSFRGQDEQYF
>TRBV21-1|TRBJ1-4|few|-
TGTGCCAAGACGGAGGGGGAAAAACTGTTTTTT
CAKTEGEKLFF
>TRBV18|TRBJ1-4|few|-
TGTGCCAGCTCACCGAGCAGGGGTAATGAAAAACTGTTTTTT
CASSPSRGNEKLFF
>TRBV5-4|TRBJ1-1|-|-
TGTGCCAGCAGCTCTGACACGGGGTACACTGAAGCTTTCTTT
CASSSDTGYTEAFF
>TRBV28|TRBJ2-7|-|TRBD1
TGTGCCAGCAGTTCCTCCGGGACAGCTTACTACGAGCAGTACTTC
CASSSSGTAYYEQYF
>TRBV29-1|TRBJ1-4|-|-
TGCAGCGTTGAGGTTTGGAATAGTGAAAAACTGTTTTTT
CSVEVWNSEKLFF
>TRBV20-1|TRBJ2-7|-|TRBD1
TGCAGTGGGACGACCGGGACAGGCATTTACTTC
CSGTTGTGIYF
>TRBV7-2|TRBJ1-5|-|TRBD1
TGTGCCAGCAGCCCAGGACAGGGCAGCAATCAGCCCCAGCATTTT
CASSPGQGSNQPQHF
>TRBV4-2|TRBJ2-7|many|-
TGTGCCAGCAGCCAAGGTATAGCCTCGAAGAGCTACGAGCAGTACTTC
CASSQGIASKSYEQYF
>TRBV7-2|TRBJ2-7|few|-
TGTGCCAGCAGCCCTGACAGTCTGATCTACGAGCAGTACTTC
CASSPDSLIYEQYF
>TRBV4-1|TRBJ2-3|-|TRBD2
TGCGCCAGCAGCCAAAGATTAGCGGGACCATCAGATACGCAGTATTTT
CASSQRLAGPSDTQYF
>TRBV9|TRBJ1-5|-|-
TGTGCCAGCAGCGCACGCCGTTGGCTCGGTCAGCCCCAGCATTTT
CASSARRWLGQPQHF
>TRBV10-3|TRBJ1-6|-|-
TGTGCCATCAGTGAGTCAGGGCAGAACAGTTCACCCCTCCACTTT
CAISESGQNSSPLHF
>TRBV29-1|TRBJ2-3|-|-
TGCAGCGCCAGACGAGGAGGGAGGACAGATACGCAGTATTTT
CSARRGGRTDTQYF
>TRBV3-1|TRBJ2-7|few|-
TGTGCCACCCGGGGAACCCTCGAGCAGTACTTC
CATRGTLEQYF
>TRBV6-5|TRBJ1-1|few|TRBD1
TGTGCCAGCACGTGGGGGACAGAGAACACTGAAGCTTTCTTT
CASTWGTENTEAFF
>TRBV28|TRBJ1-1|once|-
TGTGCCAGCAGGGGCTTAGGTGAGAACACTGAAGCTTTCTTT
CASRGLGENTEAFF
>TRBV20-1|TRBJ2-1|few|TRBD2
TGCAGTGCTAGATCCGGACTAGCGGGAGAGTCGTACAATGAGCAGTTCTTC
CSARSGLAGESYNEQFF
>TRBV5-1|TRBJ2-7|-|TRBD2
TGCGCCAGCAGCTCTACTAGCGGGGGCTACGAGCAGTACTTC
CASSSTSGGYEQYF
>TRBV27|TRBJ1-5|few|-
TGTGCCAGCAGCACAAAGGCGGCTAGGGATCAGCCCCAGCATTTT
CASSTKAARDQPQHF
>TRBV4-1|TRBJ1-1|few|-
TGCGCCAGCAGCCGTCGTAGGCAGGGGAGCGTGAACACTGAAGCTTTCTTT
CASSRRRQGSVNTEAFF
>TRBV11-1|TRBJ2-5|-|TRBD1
TGTGCCAGCAGCTTAGCTCTGGACAGGGGGTTGGAGACCCAGTACTTC
CASSLALDRGLETQYF
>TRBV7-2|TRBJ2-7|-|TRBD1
TGTGCCAGCAGCTTAGCCTCCGGGACAGGTCAGGGCGAGCAGTACTTC
CASSLASGTGQGEQYF
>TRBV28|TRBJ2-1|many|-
TGTGCCAGCAGTTTAGAACTTTACAATGAGCAGTTCTTC
CASSLELYNEQFF
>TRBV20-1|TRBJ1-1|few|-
TGCAGTGCTAGACGAGGAGGGGGGACTGAAGCTTTCTTT
CSARRGGGTEAFF
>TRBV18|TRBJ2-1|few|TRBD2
TGTGCCAGCTCACCGGGGGGGACTAGCGGCAATGAGCAGTTCTTC
CASSPGGTSGNEQFF
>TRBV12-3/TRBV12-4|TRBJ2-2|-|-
TGTGCCAGCAGTTTAGGGCAGGGCTCCGCCGGGGAGCTGTTTTTT
CASSLGQGSAGELFF
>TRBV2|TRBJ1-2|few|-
TGTGCCAGCAGTTCATCAGAGGCGTACGACTATGGCTACACCTTC
CASSSSEAYDYGYTF
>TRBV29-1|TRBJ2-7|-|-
TGCAGCGTAGGCTTTACCGGGACTGGTGAGCAGTACTTC
CSVGFTGTGEQYF
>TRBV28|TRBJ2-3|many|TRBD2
TGTGCCAGCCCGCCTTCTAGCGGGAGGAGGTACACAGATACGCAGTATTTT
CASPPSSGRRYTDTQYF
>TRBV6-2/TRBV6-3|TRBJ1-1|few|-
TGTGCCAGCAGTTTTACGACAGGAGAAGCTTTCTTT
CASSFTTGEAFF
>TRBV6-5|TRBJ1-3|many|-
TGTGCCAGCAGTGGGCAGGTCTCTGGAAACACCATATATTTT
CASSGQVSGNTIYF